The entry below gives a single T cell receptor beta chain sequence along with its context. Its antigen is still unknown. The data derive from a study of pediatric ulcerative colitis. Study-level results: Rectal repertoires separated controls, mild-moderate and acute severe colitis.

During colonoscopy, one to two rectal pinch biopsies were collected. Before the diagnostic colonoscopy, ulcerative colitis patients were free of immunosuppressive medication. Per the germline V gene, CDR1 is LGHNA and CDR2 is YSLEER. V was shortened by 1 base and J by 8 bases, with 20 bases between the two germline ends. This CDR3 is built from 16 residues. TCRdb keeps only in-frame clones here, not all; method: immunoSEQ multiplex PCR. The repertoire consists of 30,000 to 45,000 clones, with 73% occurring once and the leading ten covering 0.65% to 0.75%. The source is a boy younger than 18 with moderate ulcerative colitis. The rearrangement joins TRBV4-3 to TRBJ1-2; D not certain. Sequenced input: gut tissue. CDR3 loop: CASSQAEIRPPRGYTF. CDR3 coding DNA: TGCGCCAGCAGCCAAGCCGAAATAAGGCCGCCACGCGGCTACACCTTC.